This passage covers 5 T cell receptor beta chains from one sample sequenced in a study of blood T cell repertoires in COVID-19. The method was immunoSEQ multiplex PCR; TCRdb's version includes in-frame clones alone and lacks a portion of them. The data hold 150,000 to 200,000 clones, with 60% to 80% observed a single time. The specimen was PBMCs or T cells enriched from blood (not recorded which). The receptors here all came from a man aged 55 to 70 who had been exposed to COVID-19.

V usage is TRBV20-1 and J usage is TRBJ2-7, with D tentatively TRBD1 (5 bases). Per germline, CDR1 DFQATT and CDR2 SNEGSKA (reference sequence). The ends were cut back, 3 bases at V and 2 bases at J, with 20 bases in the middle. This CDR3 region has 16 residues. The CDR3 DNA follows: TGCAGTGCTAGTGATTTCGACAGTAGATGGGCCTACGAGCAGTACTTC. Residues: CSASDFDSRWAYEQYF.

The V call is TRBV7-9, the J call TRBJ2-7; perhaps TRBD2 as D (6 bases). The ends were cut back, 7 bases at V and 0 bases at J, with 13 bases in the middle. The CDR3 totals 14 residues. Looked up from germline, CDR1 is SEHNR and CDR2 is FQNEAQ (reference sequence). The DNA for the CDR3 is TGTGCCAGCACCAAGGAGGGCGACTCCTACGAGCAGTACTTC. Translating it yields CASTKEGDSYEQYF.

CDR3 bases: TGTGCCAGCAGCCGAGGATTATACTATGGCTACACCTTC. It translates to CASSRGLYYGYTF. The V and J genes are TRBV27 and TRBJ1-2; D is unresolved. V was clipped by 6 bases and J by 3 bases, with 11 bases between them. From germline, CDR1 is MNHEY and CDR2 SMNVEV (reference sequence). CDR3 length: 13 amino acids.

The J gene is TRBJ2-7, the V gene TRBV2; 9 bases align to TRBD2. The CDR3 is 15 residues long. V trimming: 6 bases; J trimming: 3 bases; junction bases outside the gene matches: 9. Per germline, CDR1 SNHLY and CDR2 FYNNEI. The CDR3 sequence: CASRVLAGTLYEQYF. DNA of the CDR3: TGTGCCAGCAGGGTACTAGCGGGCACCCTCTACGAGCAGTACTTC.

This sequence joins TRBV6-4 and TRBJ2-7, with 7 bases that match TRBD2. There are 15 residues in the CDR3. CDR1 and CDR2 from the germline V gene are MRHNA and SNTAGT. V lost 2 bases and J lost 1; bases outside the gene matches: 5. The DNA for the CDR3 is TGTGCCAGCAGTGACCGGGGGGAGGAATCCTACGAGCAGTACTTC. It specifies CASSDRGEESYEQYF.